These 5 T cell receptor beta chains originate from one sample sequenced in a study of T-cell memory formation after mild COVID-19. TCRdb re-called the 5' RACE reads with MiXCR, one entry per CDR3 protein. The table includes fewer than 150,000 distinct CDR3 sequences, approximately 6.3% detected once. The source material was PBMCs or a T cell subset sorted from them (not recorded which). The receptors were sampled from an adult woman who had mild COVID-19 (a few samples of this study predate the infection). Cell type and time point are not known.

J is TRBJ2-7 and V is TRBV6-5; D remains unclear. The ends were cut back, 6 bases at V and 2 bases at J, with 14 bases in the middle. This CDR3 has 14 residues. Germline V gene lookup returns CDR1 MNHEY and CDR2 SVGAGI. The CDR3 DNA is TGTGCCAGCAGGCCGGGTCGAACTACCTACGAGCAGTACTTC. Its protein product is CASRPGRTTYEQYF.

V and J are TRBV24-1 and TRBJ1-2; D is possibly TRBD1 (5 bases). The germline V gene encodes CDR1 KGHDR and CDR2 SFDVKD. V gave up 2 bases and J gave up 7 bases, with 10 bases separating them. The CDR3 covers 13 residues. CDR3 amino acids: CATSDYAGSGYTF. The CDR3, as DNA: TGTGCCACCAGTGATTATGCAGGGAGTGGCTACACCTTC.

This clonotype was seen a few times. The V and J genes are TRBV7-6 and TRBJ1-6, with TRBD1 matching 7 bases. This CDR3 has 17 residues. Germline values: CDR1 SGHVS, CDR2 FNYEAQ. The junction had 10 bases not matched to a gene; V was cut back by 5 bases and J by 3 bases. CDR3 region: CASSPEQGWVYNSPLHF. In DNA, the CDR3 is TGTGCCAGCAGCCCTGAACAGGGGTGGGTCTATAATTCACCCCTCCACTTT.

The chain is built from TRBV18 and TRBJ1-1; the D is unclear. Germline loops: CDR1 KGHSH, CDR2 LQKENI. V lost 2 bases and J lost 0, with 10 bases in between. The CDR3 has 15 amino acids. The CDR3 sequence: CASSPMMDVNTEAFF. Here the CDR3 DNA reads TGTGCCAGCTCACCAATGATGGACGTGAACACTGAAGCTTTCTTT.

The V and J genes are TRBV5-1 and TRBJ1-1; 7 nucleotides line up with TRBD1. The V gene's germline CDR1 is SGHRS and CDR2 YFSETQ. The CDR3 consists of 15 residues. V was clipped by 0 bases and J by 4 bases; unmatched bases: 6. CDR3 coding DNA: TGCGCCAGCAGCTTGGAACCGGGACAGCCCACTGAAGCTTTCTTT. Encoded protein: CASSLEPGQPTEAFF.